The 24 T cell receptor beta chains listed next were all sequenced from one sample in a study of blood T cell repertoires in COVID-19 (TCRdb year 2020). Receptors were amplified or captured by the immunoSEQ multiplex PCR assay. TCRdb limited this immuneACCESS table to in-frame rearrangements with V and J called. A share of clones is missing; checked studies link under half to unresolved V genes, and the rest is unexplained. In this sample the table shows 130,000 to 150,000 clones, roughly 84% of which occur a single time. The biggest ten clones account for approximately 2.5% of the sample. Sequencing was performed on peripheral blood. These receptors originate from a human donor with acute or convalescent COVID-19. The donor label of this sample is uncertain.

This clone turned up a few times. The chain links TRBV18 to TRBJ1-1; TRBD1 agrees at 9 bases. The CDR3 spans 17 residues. Germline CDR1 KGHSH, CDR2 LQKENI. V gave up 2 bases and J gave up 0 bases; unmatched junction bases: 7. The CDR3 sequence: CASSPVPGQGMNTEAFF. The CDR3 DNA follows: TGTGCCAGCTCACCAGTCCCGGGACAGGGAATGAACACTGAAGCTTTCTTT. The full variable domain, with the rest looked up from reference TRBV18 and TRBJ1-1, is NAGVMQNPRHLVRRRGQEARLRCSPMKGHSHVYWYRQLPEEGLKFMVYLQKENIIDESGMPKERFSAEFPKEGPSILRIQQVVRGDSAAYFCASSPVPGQGMNTEAFFGQGTRLTVV.

The chain links TRBV5-4 to TRBJ1-4; 7 bases line up with TRBD1. The trim removed 4 bases at V and 7 bases at J, leaving 7 bases unmatched. The germline gives CDR1 SGHNT, CDR2 YYREEE (reference sequence). This CDR3 region has 14 residues. DNA of the CDR3: TGTGCCAGCAGCGCGGGACAGAGGACTGAAAAACTGTTTTTT. It yields the protein CASSAGQRTEKLFF.

The J gene is TRBJ1-1, the V gene TRBV28; D not certain. There are 15 residues in the CDR3. Per the germline V gene, CDR1 is MDHEN and CDR2 is SYDVKM. V was cut by 6 bases and J by 4 bases, with 18 bases left in between. The CDR3 region is CASRVPEARGTEAFF. The CDR3 region has the DNA TGTGCCAGCAGGGTCCCGGAGGCACGGGGCACTGAAGCTTTCTTT.

The chain couples TRBV6-2 or TRBV6-3 to TRBJ1-5; TRBD1 aligns across 8 bases. J lost 6 bases, V lost 1 base, and 11 bases had no gene match. Per germline, CDR1 MNHEY and CDR2 SVGEGT. The CDR3 consists of 17 residues. CDR3 protein: CASSYWPPDRGGQPQHF. The CDR3 nucleotides read TGTGCCAGCAGTTACTGGCCCCCCGACAGGGGCGGTCAGCCCCAGCATTTT.

The chain employs TRBV6-5 and TRBJ2-1, with TRBD2 matching 10 bases. CDR1 and CDR2 from the germline V gene are MNHEY and SVGAGI. The V and J ends lost 2 bases and 4 bases, in that order; junction bases with no gene match: 5. CDR3 length: 16 residues. For the CDR3, the DNA is TGTGCCAGCAGTTACCGGCTAGCGGGAGCTTACAATGAGCAGTTCTTC. This gives the protein CASSYRLAGAYNEQFF.

The rearrangement uses TRBV18 and TRBJ1-1; D may be TRBD1 (5 bases). Germline V gene lookup returns CDR1 KGHSH and CDR2 LQKENI. V lost 4 bases, J lost 0 bases, and 15 bases lay in between. The CDR3 sequence is 16 residues long. The CDR3 is CASSLGGNRLNTEAFF. The CDR3 nucleotides read TGTGCCAGCTCACTGGGGGGAAACAGATTGAACACTGAAGCTTTCTTT.

J is TRBJ2-3 and V is TRBV11-2; a weak D match, TRBD2 (6 bases). Germline V gives CDR1 SGHAT, CDR2 FQNNGV. V gave up 5 bases and J gave up 4 bases, with 13 bases separating them. The CDR3 is 14 amino acids. The CDR3 bases are TGTGCCAGCAGCGTGGGGGGTAGCGCAGATACGCAGTATTTT. Protein sequence: CASSVGGSADTQYF.

Here the CDR3 reads CASQGSYQPQHF. As DNA, the CDR3 is TGTGCCAGCCAGGGGAGCTACCAGCCCCAGCATTTT. V and J are TRBV28 and TRBJ1-5, with D perhaps TRBD1 (6 bases). V lost 8 bases to trimming and J lost 7 bases, with 12 bases between them. Germline CDR1 and CDR2: MDHEN and SYDVKM. There are 12 residues in the CDR3.

CDR3 residues: CAWSVGPEAFF. CDR3 DNA: TGTGCCTGGAGCGTGGGGCCTGAAGCTTTCTTT. The chain carries TRBV30 and TRBJ1-1; D may be TRBD1 (5 bases). The CDR3 contains 11 residues. The germline V gene has CDR1 GTSNPN and CDR2 SVGIG (reference sequence). The germline V and J ends were trimmed by 3 bases and 6 bases, with 8 bases remaining between them. The complete variable domain, with remaining parts taken from reference TRBV30 and TRBJ1-1, reads SQTIHQWPATLVQPVGSPLSLECTVEGTSNPNLYWYRQAAGRGLQLLFYSVGIGQISSEVPQNLSASRPQDRQFILSSKKLLLSDSGFYLCAWSVGPEAFFGQGTRLTVV.

This clone is a singleton in its sample. This chain uses TRBV6-2 or TRBV6-3 with TRBJ1-1; maybe TRBD1 (6 bases). The V and J ends lost 4 bases and 3 bases respectively, with 18 bases between them. This CDR3 comprises 16 residues. Germline assignment: CDR1 MNHEY and CDR2 SVGEGT. CDR3 region: CASSFPSQGRYTEAFF. DNA for the CDR3: TGTGCCAGCAGTTTCCCCTCCCAGGGGAGATACACTGAAGCTTTCTTT.

This chain connects TRBV3-1 (or the pseudogene TRBV3-2) to TRBJ2-2; 8 bases match TRBD1. CDR1 and CDR2 (germline): LGHDT, YNNKEL (reference sequence). Losses at the gene ends were 1 base for V and 1 base for J; bases not matched to a gene: 2. The CDR3 consists of 16 residues. CDR3 DNA: TGTGCCAGCAGCCAAGGGACAGGGATGAACACCGGGGAGCTGTTTTTT. Translated: CASSQGTGMNTGELFF.

The J gene is TRBJ1-4, the V gene TRBV19, with 7 bases fitting TRBD1. With V trimmed by 6 bases and J by 8 bases, 9 bases remained unmatched. CDR1 and CDR2 from the germline V gene are LNHDA and SQIVND (reference sequence). The CDR3 has 14 residues. The CDR3 nucleotides are TGTGCCAGTAGCCTTACAGGGGCAGGGGAAAAACTGTTTTTT. The encoded protein is CASSLTGAGEKLFF.

The rearrangement links TRBV6-5 to TRBJ1-2; D call uncertain. CDR1 and CDR2 from the germline V gene are MNHEY and SVGAGI. The CDR3 is 13 amino acids. V was shortened by 5 bases and J by 5 bases, with 12 bases between the two germline ends. In nucleotides, the CDR3 is TGTGCCAGCAGTCCGACAAGTTTTTATGGCTACACCTTC. The encoded protein is CASSPTSFYGYTF.

This chain connects TRBV6-5 to TRBJ2-7; D may be TRBD1 (5 bases). The CDR3 has 16 amino acids. V shed 1 base and J shed 6 bases, with 19 bases lying between them. Germline V CDR1 and CDR2: MNHEY, SVGAGI. In nucleotides, the CDR3 is TGTGCCAGCAGTTACTTCGGACATTCAGGCAAGGCCGAGCAGTACTTC. Translation gives CASSYFGHSGKAEQYF.

Only one count was recorded for this clone. V gene TRBV6-4 combines with J gene TRBJ1-1; D might be TRBD1 (5 bases). There are 15 residues in the CDR3. Between the trimmed V and J ends, which lost 6 bases and 1 base, there was a span of 15 bases. The germline V gene has CDR1 MRHNA and CDR2 SNTAGT. Written as DNA, the CDR3 is TGTGCCAGCAGAAGCTCCGGGACTTCGAACACTGAAGCTTTCTTT. Protein product: CASRSSGTSNTEAFF.

V is TRBV18 and J is TRBJ2-7; 14 bases are a match to TRBD2. Germline V gene sequence: CDR1 KGHSH, CDR2 LQKENI. The CDR3 contains 14 residues. V lost 5 bases to trimming and J lost 6 bases; unmatched junction nucleotides: 3. DNA for the CDR3: TGTGCCAGCTCAAAGGGACTAGCGGGAGTCGAGCAGTACGTC. Protein: CASSKGLAGVEQYV.

This clone was seen once. The chain recombines TRBV6-2 or TRBV6-3 with TRBJ2-3; unclear D gene. The CDR3 length is 15 residues. Germline-derived CDR1 and CDR2 are MNHEY and SVGEGT. V lost 2 bases and J lost 2, with 11 bases in between. CDR3 sequence reads: CASSYGAAPTDTQYF. The CDR3 DNA follows: TGTGCCAGCAGTTACGGCGCGGCCCCCACAGATACGCAGTATTTT.

CDR3 in DNA: TGTGCCAGCAGTTACGGGGACAGGGGAGACTATGGCTACACCTTC. Translation: CASSYGDRGDYGYTF. The V gene is TRBV6-6, the J gene TRBJ1-2; 10 nucleotides line up with TRBD1. After removal of 2 bases from V and 3 bases from J, the junction contained 3 bases not matched to a gene. Germline V CDR1 and CDR2: MNHNY, SVGAGI (reference sequence). This CDR3 has 15 residues.

The genes are TRBV27 and TRBJ2-7, with D possibly TRBD1 on 6 matching bases. Germline V gene lookup returns CDR1 MNHEY and CDR2 SMNVEV (reference sequence). CDR3 length: 13 amino acids. Trimming removed 2 bases from V and 1 base from J, with 6 bases in between. CDR3 sequence (DNA): TGTGCCAGCAGTTTACAGGGGTCCTACGAGCAGTACGTC. It codes for CASSLQGSYEQYV.

V is TRBV7-2 and J is TRBJ2-3; 12 nucleotides agree with TRBD2. The germline gives CDR1 SGHTA, CDR2 FQGNSA. The length of the CDR3 is 15 residues. Germline trimming cut 6 bases from V and 5 bases from J; bases unmatched to any gene: 6. CDR3 nucleotide sequence: TGTGCCAGCAGTTGGACTAGCGGGATCGTAGATACGCAGTATTTT. It codes for CASSWTSGIVDTQYF.

J is TRBJ1-4 and V is TRBV19; 9 bases match TRBD1. Germline values: CDR1 LNHDA, CDR2 SQIVND (reference sequence). V lost 10 bases, J lost 8 bases, and 11 bases stayed unmatched. The CDR3 loop spans 14 amino acids. The CDR3 loop is CATNRDRDEEKLFF. CDR3 nucleotides: TGTGCCACAAACCGGGACAGGGACGAAGAAAAACTGTTTTTT.

The V call is TRBV5-1, the J call TRBJ2-3, with TRBD1 matching 7 bases. The CDR3 contains 15 residues. In germline, CDR1 is SGHRS, CDR2 YFSETQ. The V and J ends lost 2 bases and 2 bases, in that order; junction bases with no gene match: 5. CDR3 bases: TGCGCCAGCAGCTTTGAACAGGGGCTCACAGATACGCAGTATTTT. Its translation is CASSFEQGLTDTQYF. The full variable domain, rest sourced from reference TRBV5-1 and TRBJ2-3, is KAGVTQTPRYLIKTRGQQVTLSCSPISGHRSVSWYQQTPGQGLQFLFEYFSETQRNKGNFPGRFSGRQFSNSRSEMNVSTLELGDSALYLCASSFEQGLTDTQYFGPGTRLTVL.

J is TRBJ1-1 and V is TRBV29-1; 8 bases fit TRBD1. The CDR3 totals 14 residues. CDR1 is SQVTM and CDR2 is ANQGSEA in the germline V gene. The junction had 9 bases not matched to a gene; V was cut back by 8 bases and J by 1 base. CDR3 sequence reads: CSSKSGTGNTEAFF. In DNA form, the CDR3 reads TGCAGCTCAAAGTCCGGGACAGGGAACACTGAAGCTTTCTTT.

Comment on this clone: A much larger clone lies a single base off, so this may be a read error. V is TRBV6-1 and J is TRBJ2-2; TRBD1 is a possible D gene (6 bases). Germline assignment: CDR1 MNHNS and CDR2 SASEGT. The CDR3 runs 14 residues. Deletions cut 3 bases from V and 4 bases from J, with 9 bases between. The CDR3 is CASSEGAGTGELFF. The CDR3, as DNA: TGTGCCAGCAGTGAGGGGGCCGGCACCGGGGAGCTGTTTTTT.